This T cell receptor beta chain was recorded in a study of tumor-infiltrating lymphocytes in primary liver carcinoma. The overall study: The patients had histopathologically diagnosed primary liver carcinoma, and their disease was treated by surgical resection. Patients were both men and women, whose ages ran from 30 to 69 years.

Blood RNA originated from unsorted whole blood, with germline DNA additionally extracted. Germline-derived CDR1 and CDR2 are MNHNY and SVGAGI (reference sequence). The V and J ends lost 2 bases and 8 bases respectively, with 12 bases between them. The CDR3 loop spans 13 amino acids. The template, approximately 500 ng total RNA, yielded TCR beta cDNA made with a constant-region primer. Generation of the TCR beta libraries relied on three nested multiplex PCR rounds using slightly modified ARM-PCR. Use of TRBV1-TRBV30 forward primers with a C-beta reverse primer characterized the first two PCR rounds, which lasted about 9 cycles each. TCRdb re-analysed the multiplex PCR reads in MiXCR, keeping a single row per CDR3 protein. The sample yields over 250,000 distinct CDR3 sequences, around 50% seen once.

This chain links TRBV6-6 with TRBJ1-1, with D possibly matching TRBD1 (5 bases). The sequence was collected from a woman younger than 45 with primary liver carcinoma and hepatitis B virus infection. Source material: peripheral blood. The DNA for the CDR3 is TGTGCCAGCAGTTACGGGGGTTTGACGGAAGCTTTCTTT. Amino acids: CASSYGGLTEAFF.